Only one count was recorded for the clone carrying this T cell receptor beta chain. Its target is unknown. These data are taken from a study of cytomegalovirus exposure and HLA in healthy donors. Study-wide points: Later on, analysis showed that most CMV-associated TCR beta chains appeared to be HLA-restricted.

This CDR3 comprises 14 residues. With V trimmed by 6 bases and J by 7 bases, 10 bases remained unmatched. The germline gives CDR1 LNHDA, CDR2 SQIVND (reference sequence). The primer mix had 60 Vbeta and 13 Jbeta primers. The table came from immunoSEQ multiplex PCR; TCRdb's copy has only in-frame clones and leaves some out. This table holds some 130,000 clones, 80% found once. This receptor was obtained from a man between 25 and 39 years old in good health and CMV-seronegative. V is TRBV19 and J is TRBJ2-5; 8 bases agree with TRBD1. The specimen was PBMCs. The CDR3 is CASRGTGRAGTQYF. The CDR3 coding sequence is TGTGCCAGTAGGGGGACAGGTAGAGCTGGGACCCAGTACTTC.